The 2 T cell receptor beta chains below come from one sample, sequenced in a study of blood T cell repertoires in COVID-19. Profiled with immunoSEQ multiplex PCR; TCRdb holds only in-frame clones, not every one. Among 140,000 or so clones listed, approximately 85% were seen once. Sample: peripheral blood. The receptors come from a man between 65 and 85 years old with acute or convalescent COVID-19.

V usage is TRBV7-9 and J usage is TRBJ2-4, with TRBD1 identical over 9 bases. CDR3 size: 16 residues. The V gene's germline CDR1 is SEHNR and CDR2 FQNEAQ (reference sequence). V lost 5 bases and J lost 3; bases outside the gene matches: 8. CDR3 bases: TGTGCCAGCAGCCACGACAGGGGGTCGAGCAAAAACATTCAGTACTTC. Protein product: CASSHDRGSSKNIQYF.

CDR3 in amino acids: CASRSGQQETQYF. In DNA, the CDR3 is TGCGCCAGCAGGTCGGGACAACAAGAGACCCAGTACTTC. V usage is TRBV5-1 and J usage is TRBJ2-5, with TRBD1 as a possible D gene (6 bases). Germline V CDR1 and CDR2: SGHRS, YFSETQ. The CDR3 totals 13 residues. The ends were cut back, 5 bases at V and 2 bases at J, with 10 bases in the middle. Drawing the rest from reference TRBV5-1 and TRBJ2-5, the complete variable domain is KAGVTQTPRYLIKTRGQQVTLSCSPISGHRSVSWYQQTPGQGLQFLFEYFSETQRNKGNFPGRFSGRQFSNSRSEMNVSTLELGDSALYLCASRSGQQETQYFGPGTRLLVL.